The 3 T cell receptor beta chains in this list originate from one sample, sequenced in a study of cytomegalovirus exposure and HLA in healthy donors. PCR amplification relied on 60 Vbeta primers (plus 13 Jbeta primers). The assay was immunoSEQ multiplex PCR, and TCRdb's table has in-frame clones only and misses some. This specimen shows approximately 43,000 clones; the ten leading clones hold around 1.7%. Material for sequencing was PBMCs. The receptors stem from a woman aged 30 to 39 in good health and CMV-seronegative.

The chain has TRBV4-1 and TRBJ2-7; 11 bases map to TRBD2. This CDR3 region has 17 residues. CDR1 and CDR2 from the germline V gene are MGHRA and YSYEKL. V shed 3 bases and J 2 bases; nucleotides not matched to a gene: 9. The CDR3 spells CASSHGASGRYAYEQYF. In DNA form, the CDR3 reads TGCGCCAGCAGCCACGGGGCTAGCGGGAGGTACGCCTACGAGCAGTACTTC.

In DNA, the CDR3 is TGTGCCATCACTAGGGACTTCTCCTACAATGAGCAGTTCTTC. Translating gives CAITRDFSYNEQFF. This sequence joins TRBV28 and TRBJ2-1; possible D gene TRBD2, 6 bases. The V end was cut by 10 bases, the J end by 0 bases, with 13 bases between. Germline V gives CDR1 MDHEN, CDR2 SYDVKM. This CDR3 spans 14 amino acids.

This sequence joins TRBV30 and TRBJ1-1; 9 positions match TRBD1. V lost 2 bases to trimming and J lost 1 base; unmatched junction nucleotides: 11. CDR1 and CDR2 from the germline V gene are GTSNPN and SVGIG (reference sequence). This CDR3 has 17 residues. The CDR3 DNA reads TGTGCCTGGAGTAGGCCGGACAGGGGCTCGGAGAACACTGAAGCTTTCTTT. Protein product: CAWSRPDRGSENTEAFF.